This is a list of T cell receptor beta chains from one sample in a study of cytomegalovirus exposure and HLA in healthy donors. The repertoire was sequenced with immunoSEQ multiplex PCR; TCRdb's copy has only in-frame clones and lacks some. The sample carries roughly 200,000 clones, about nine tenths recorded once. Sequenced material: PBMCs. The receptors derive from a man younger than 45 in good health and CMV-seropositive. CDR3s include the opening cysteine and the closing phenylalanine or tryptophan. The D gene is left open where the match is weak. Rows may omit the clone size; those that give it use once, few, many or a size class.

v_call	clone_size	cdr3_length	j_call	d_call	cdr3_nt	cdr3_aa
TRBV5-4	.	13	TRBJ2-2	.	TGTGCCAGCAGCGGGTCTCACACCGGGGAGCTGTTTTTT	CASSGSHTGELFF
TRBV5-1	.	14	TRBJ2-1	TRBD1	TGCGCCAGCACCCCGGGACAGGGATCCAATGAGCAGTTCTTC	CASTPGQGSNEQFF
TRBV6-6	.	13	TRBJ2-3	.	TGTGCCAGCAGTCCCACCGAGGCAGATACGCAGTATTTT	CASSPTEADTQYF
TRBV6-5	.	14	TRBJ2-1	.	TGTGCCAGCGGGGGTAGTACCCACTACAATGAGCAGTTCTTC	CASGGSTHYNEQFF
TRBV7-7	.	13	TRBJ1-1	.	TGTGCTAGCAGCTTAACGGAGGGCACTGAAGCTTTCTTT	CASSLTEGTEAFF
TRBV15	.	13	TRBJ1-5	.	TGTGCCACCAGCCTCGCGGGATCTCAGCCCCAGCATTTT	CATSLAGSQPQHF
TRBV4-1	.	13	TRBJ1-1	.	TGCGCCAGCAACCTAGGAGGGGTCACTGAAGCTTTCTTT	CASNLGGVTEAFF
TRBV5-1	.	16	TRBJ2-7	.	TGCGCCAGCAGCTACCCCCTAGGGGCGGCCTCCTACGAGCAGTACTTC	CASSYPLGAASYEQYF
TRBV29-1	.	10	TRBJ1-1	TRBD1	TGCAGCGGGAGGGGGCAGGGGGACTTCTTT	CSGRGQGDFF
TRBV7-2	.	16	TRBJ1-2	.	TGTGCCAGCACCAACAGCGGCGGGCTTAGCGGCTATGGCTACACCTTC	CASTNSGGLSGYGYTF
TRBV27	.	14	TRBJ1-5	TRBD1	TGTGCCAGCGCAGGGGGCCTGGGGAATCAGCCCCAGCATTTT	CASAGGLGNQPQHF
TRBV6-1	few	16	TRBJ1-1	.	TGTGCCAGCAGTGAATCGGGAGGGGGGGGCGGTGCTGAAGCTTTCTTT	CASSESGGGGGAEAFF
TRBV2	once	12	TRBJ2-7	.	TGTGCCTCCCGGGACAATCCCTACGAGCAGTACTTC	CASRDNPYEQYF
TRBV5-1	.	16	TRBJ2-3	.	TGCGCCAGCAGACTCCGACTAGGGACTCCGACAGATACGCAGTATTTT	CASRLRLGTPTDTQYF
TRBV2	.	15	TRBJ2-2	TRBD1	TGTGCCAGCAGCGACAGGGGGACCGGGGCCGGGGAGCTGTTTTTT	CASSDRGTGAGELFF
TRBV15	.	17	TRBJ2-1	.	TGTGCCACCAGCAGAGTAGGGGCGGGGCAGAGGGGGAATGAGCAGTTCTTC	CATSRVGAGQRGNEQFF
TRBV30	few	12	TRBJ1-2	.	TGTGCCTGGAGTGTACTTAGATATGGCTACACCTTC	CAWSVLRYGYTF
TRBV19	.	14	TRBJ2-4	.	TGTGCCAGTAGTAGCGGAGTAGCCAAAAACATTCAGTACTTC	CASSSGVAKNIQYF
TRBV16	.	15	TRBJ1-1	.	TGTGCCAGCAGCCGGCCACCGACAGCGAACACTGAAGCTTTCTTT	CASSRPPTANTEAFF
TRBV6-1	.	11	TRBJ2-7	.	TGTGCCAGCATCGGGACTTACGAGCAGTACTTC	CASIGTYEQYF
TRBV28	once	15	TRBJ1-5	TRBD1	TGTGCCAGCAGTTTCCTTGGACAGGATAATCAGCCCCAGCATTTT	CASSFLGQDNQPQHF
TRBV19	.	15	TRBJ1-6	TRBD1	TGTGCCAGTAGCTACGGACAGGGAGGGGGTTCACCCCTCCACTTT	CASSYGQGGGSPLHF
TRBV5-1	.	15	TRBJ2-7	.	TGCGCCAGCTCACCCCATGACAGCAGGAAGGAGGAGCAGTACTTC	CASSPHDSRKEEQYF
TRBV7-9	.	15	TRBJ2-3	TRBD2	TGTGCCAGCAGCCCCCCCAGGGCTAGCGGGAGAACGCAGTATTTT	CASSPPRASGRTQYF
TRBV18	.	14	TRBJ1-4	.	TGTGCCAGCTCCCCACAGGCCTCTAATGAAAAACTGTTTTTT	CASSPQASNEKLFF
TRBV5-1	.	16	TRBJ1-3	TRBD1	TGCGCCAGCAGCTTGCCCGACAGGGGCCGCGGAAACACCATATATTTT	CASSLPDRGRGNTIYF
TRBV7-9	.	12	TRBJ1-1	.	TGTGCCAGCAGCTCTTCGGAGACTGAAGCTTTCTTT	CASSSSETEAFF
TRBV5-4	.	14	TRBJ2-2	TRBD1	TGTGCCAGCAGCTTTGGACAGGTCACCGGGGAGCTGTTTTTT	CASSFGQVTGELFF
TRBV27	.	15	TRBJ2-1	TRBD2	TGTGCCAGCAGTTCCGGGACTAGCGGACTCAATGAGCAGTTCTTC	CASSSGTSGLNEQFF
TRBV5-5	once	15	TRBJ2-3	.	TGTGCCAGCAGCGGTTCGGGGAGGATATCAGATACGCAGTATTTT	CASSGSGRISDTQYF